Listed below are T cell receptor beta chains from one sample, sequenced in a study of T cell changes during pregnancy in multiple sclerosis. The data were produced by immunoSEQ multiplex PCR, yet TCRdb's version contains in-frame clones alone and is incomplete. The sample comprises under 90,000 clones, about 91% of which are singletons, and 1.2% to 1.5% rests with the top ten. The material sequenced was peripheral blood, taken in the second trimester of pregnancy. These receptors all come from a female donor in good health, enrolled as a control in a pregnancy study. Each CDR3 is given with its conserved first and last residue.

j_call,v_call,cdr3_aa
TRBJ2-5,TRBV19,CASSIEGRLGLAGGAETQYF
TRBJ2-3,TRBV5-5,CASSPRGDTQYF
TRBJ2-5,TRBV11-2,CASSLGGLAGKETQYF
TRBJ1-3,TRBV5-1,CASSLEAGVNTIYF
TRBJ2-1,TRBV18,CASSRASSYNEQFF
TRBJ1-1,TRBV29-1,CSVGRAGLRNTEAFF
TRBJ2-3,TRBV7-6,CASSSWAGDADTQYF
TRBJ2-5,TRBV7-2,CASSLGTRQGVETQYF
TRBJ2-7,TRBV4-2,CASSQASGGDSYEQYF
TRBJ2-5,TRBV19,CASSIGEEAQYF
TRBJ1-4,TRBV6-1,CASSAGLGTNEKLFF
TRBJ2-7,TRBV7-2,CASSSVADSSYEQYF
TRBJ2-3,TRBV4-2,CASSQGTGVYFIDTQYF
TRBJ2-3,TRBV9,CASSVDGKPTDTQYF
TRBJ2-5,TRBV29-1,CSAWTSGSLGETQYF
TRBJ2-7,TRBV7-9,CASSLTGASYEQYF
TRBJ1-6,TRBV18,CASSSAGQVNSPLHF
TRBJ2-7,TRBV7-2,CASSILGQGQPYEQYF
TRBJ2-1,TRBV11-3,CASSLVAGPYNEQFF
TRBJ2-3,TRBV6-5,CASSPAGFGTDTQYF
TRBJ1-1,TRBV28,CASSFGMNTEAFF
TRBJ1-6,TRBV4-2,CASRSTDNNSPLHF
TRBJ1-6,TRBV6-1,CASSGLTSPSPLHF
TRBJ2-7,TRBV7-6,CASSLMVGRTLPYEQYF
TRBJ1-1,TRBV10-3,CAISDRGAEAFF
TRBJ2-1,TRBV11-2,CASSPRLAGILDEQFF
TRBJ2-5,TRBV27,CASSLSMGPTGWVETQYF
TRBJ2-7,TRBV6-1,CASSEAADEQYF
TRBJ2-1,TRBV2,CASSSLSGRAYNEQFF
TRBJ2-1,TRBV11-3,CASSRQWTGTHNEQFF
TRBJ2-3,TRBV11-3,CASSSGTRADTQYF
TRBJ2-5,TRBV25-1,CASSETGAQETQYF